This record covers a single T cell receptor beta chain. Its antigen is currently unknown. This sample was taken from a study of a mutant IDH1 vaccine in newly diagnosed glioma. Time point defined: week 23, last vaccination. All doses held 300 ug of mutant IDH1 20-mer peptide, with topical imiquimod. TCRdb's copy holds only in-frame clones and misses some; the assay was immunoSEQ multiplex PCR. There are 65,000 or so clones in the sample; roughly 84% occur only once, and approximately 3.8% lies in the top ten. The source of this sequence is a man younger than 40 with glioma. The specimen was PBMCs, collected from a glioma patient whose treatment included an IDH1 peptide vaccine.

The CDR3 DNA is TGTGCCAGCAGCAGGGACAGGGTGAACACTGAAGCTTTCTTT. Protein product: CASSRDRVNTEAFF. The chain is built from TRBV11-2 and TRBJ1-1; 9 positions agree with TRBD1. The V gene's germline CDR1 is SGHAT and CDR2 FQNNGV. V lost 5 bases and J lost 0; bases outside the gene matches: 1. This CDR3 region has 14 residues.